This T cell receptor (beta chain) was found in a study of OX40 agonist ivuxolimab in advanced cancers. Notes on the research overall: Ivuxolimab was a fully human IgG2 agonistic monoclonal antibody targeting the costimulatory receptor OX40 (CD134). Intravenous ivuxolimab was administered to patients every 2 weeks at six dose levels: 0.01, 0.1, 0.3, 1.5, 3 and 10 mg/kg. Of the 50 to 55 patients in dose escalation, about 20 had hepatocellular carcinoma, approximately 15 had melanoma, 9 had renal cell carcinoma and 9 had head and neck cancer. In the dose-escalation cohort, 82.7% of patients were male, and the mean age was approximately 64 years, with a range of about 23 to 80. Prior anti-PD-1, anti-PD-L1 or anti-CTLA-4 therapy was permitted, and checkpoint inhibitors had been received by about two fifths of dose-escalation patients. Partial responses occurred in three dose-escalation patients, of whom one had hepatocellular carcinoma and two had cutaneous melanoma. The point of sequencing TCRbeta in the periphery was to test whether ivuxolimab changed TCR sequence diversity and drove clonal T-cell expansion. The paper reports the monotherapy dose-escalation portion (N of about 51 patients) of the phase I ivuxolimab trial.

Details on this clone: Its target antigen remains unknown. No base quality information exists; no much larger clone differs at one position.

The junction carries 12 bases between V and J, which are trimmed by 4 bases and 3 bases respectively. Taken from cysteine to phenylalanine, the CDR3 has 15 residues. The kept DNA is CDR3 alone, 45 bases in frame from the first base. Reading the germline V gene gives CDR1 KGHSH and CDR2 LQKENI. Paper-wide results and their limitations: At doses of 0.1 to 3.0 mg/kg, clonal expansion of both CD4+ and CD8+ blood T cells was observed from baseline to week 6. Antigen specificity was not determined for the clonally expanded peripheral T cells. After ivuxolimab, CD8+ T cells had more expanded clones than CD4+ T cells on average. Low levels of normalized T-cell clonal expansion were also seen in some patients who did not respond. In partial responders in the 0.1-3.0 mg/kg groups, normalized peripheral clonal expansion was found to be among the lowest, especially among CD8+ T cells.

For sequencing of the TCRbeta CDR3 region, genomic DNA was extracted from the sorted cells. The immunoSEQ Assay was used for sequencing of TCRbeta CDR3 regions. TCRdb mirrors the immuneACCESS table, restricted to in-frame sequences. Some clones are absent from its copies; in checked studies, under half trace to an unresolved V gene, and the reason for the others is unknown. The sample has 55,000 to 90,000 clones on record, roughly 90% of them singletons. Of the sample, over 2.5% is held by the ten largest clones. The trial excluded patients who had a history of autoimmune disease or were on systemic immunosuppression. Peripheral blood for TCR sequencing was collected from all dose cohorts at baseline, on cycle 4 day 1, and on cycle 7 day 1. The samples were drawn from a first-in-human, open-label, multicenter phase I dose-escalation trial of ivuxolimab. Adults with locally advanced or metastatic melanoma, renal cell carcinoma, hepatocellular carcinoma or head and neck squamous cell carcinoma were enrolled in the trial. Before TCR sequencing, CD4+ and CD8+ T cells were separately sorted from peripheral blood.

This clonotype was sampled from an adult with an advanced solid tumor such as melanoma, head and neck, liver or kidney cancer. Sequencing was performed on CD4+ or CD8+ T cells sorted from blood, taken in a trial of the OX40 agonist ivuxolimab. The chain was built from TRBV18 and TRBJ2-2; D gene: possibly TRBD2, on 5 matching bases. The nucleotides are TGTGCCAGCTCACGAGCTTCCGGGGACACCGGGGAGCTGTTTTTT. It is translated as CASSRASGDTGELFF.